The next 21 T cell receptor beta chains were all read from a single sample in a study of regulatory T cells in long-lasting Graves disease. Noted time point: persistent/refractory GD, antithyroid drugs over 5 years with positive TRAb. The authors made the TCR library using RNA they extracted from PBMCs. Researchers made TCR beta libraries by using iRepertoire HTBI primers and running Arm-PCR on CDR3 regions. MiXCR, applied by TCRdb to the multiplex PCR reads, yields one record per CDR3 protein. Counted here are around 460,000 distinct CDR3 sequences, around a fifth occurring once; the ten biggest clones make up around 13%. The starting material was peripheral blood mononuclear cells (PBMCs), obtained when the disease was refractory, from a patient treated with antithyroid drugs. The receptors originated from a female donor with Graves disease.

This clonotype was observed a few times. The DNA of the CDR3 is TGCGCCAGCAGCCAATCCGGGACAGGGGTGAATGAAAAACTGTTTTTT. Its protein product is CASSQSGTGVNEKLFF. V gene TRBV4-3 combines with J gene TRBJ1-4, with TRBD1 matching over 10 bases. Trimming took 2 bases from V and 5 from J; bases not matched to a gene: 5. This CDR3 is 16 amino acids long. CDR1 is LGHNA and CDR2 is YSLEER in the germline V gene.

This clonotype was recorded at least ten times. The V and J genes are TRBV7-2 and TRBJ2-5; 8 bases line up with TRBD1. The CDR3 is 15 residues long. Germline V gives CDR1 SGHTA, CDR2 FQGNSA. The trim removed 5 bases at V and 2 bases at J, leaving 7 bases unmatched. The CDR3 reads CASSPTGAGQETQYF. The CDR3 DNA reads TGTGCCAGCAGCCCGACAGGGGCGGGTCAAGAGACCCAGTACTTC. Using reference TRBV7-2 and TRBJ2-5 for the parts outside the CDR3, the full variable domain is GAGVSQSPSNKVTEKGKDVELRCDPISGHTALYWYRQSLGQGLEFLIYFQGNSAPDKSGLPSDRFSAERTGGSVSTLTIQRTQQEDSAVYLCASSPTGAGQETQYFGPGTRLLVL.

The DNA of the CDR3 is TGTGCCAGTGGGGGGGACGATTATCAGCCCCAGCATTTT. This encodes CASGGDDYQPQHF. V usage is TRBV27 and J usage is TRBJ1-5, with D tentatively TRBD1 (5 bases). The CDR3 has 13 residues. The germline V gene has CDR1 MNHEY and CDR2 SMNVEV (reference sequence). V lost 9 bases and J lost 5, with 14 bases in between.

At least ten counts were recorded for this clonotype. This chain uses TRBV12-3 or TRBV12-4 with TRBJ2-4; D unclear. V lost 5 bases and J 15 bases, leaving 17 bases between the germline ends. This CDR3 contains 12 residues. CDR3 region: CASSPVQSRPYF. Written as DNA, the CDR3 is TGTGCCAGCAGTCCCGTCCAATCCAGGCCGTACTTC.

The table lists this clonotype with many counts. The genes are TRBV7-2 and TRBJ1-4, with D perhaps TRBD1 (5 bases). V dropped 4 bases and J dropped 8 bases, with 11 bases sitting between them. The CDR3 contains 13 residues. Germline V gene data show CDR1 as SGHTA and CDR2 as FQGNSA. CDR3 DNA sequence: TGTGCCAGCAGCTCAGGGTGGCAGGAAAAACTGTTTTTT. Protein: CASSSGWQEKLFF.

This clonotype has just a few counts. This sequence joins TRBV12-3 or TRBV12-4 and TRBJ1-4, with D perhaps TRBD1 (5 bases). The length of the CDR3 is 13 residues. V shed 4 bases and J shed 8 bases, with 11 bases lying between them. DNA of the CDR3: TGTGCCAGCAGTTCGAACGAGGGGGAAAAACTGTTTTTT. The encoded protein is CASSSNEGEKLFF.

V is TRBV12-3 or TRBV12-4 and J is TRBJ1-5; D call uncertain. Trimming took 5 bases from V and 6 from J, leaving 11 bases between them. The CDR3 is made up of 13 amino acids. Here the CDR3 DNA reads TGTGCCAGCAGTCCTCGGGGTCTTCAGCCCCAGCATTTT. Translation: CASSPRGLQPQHF.

This clonotype was observed at least ten times. This sequence joins TRBV7-9 and TRBJ2-7; 11 bases map to TRBD2. The CDR3 is 16 amino acids. Germline CDR1 SEHNR, CDR2 FQNEAQ (reference sequence). V gave up 3 bases and J gave up 4 bases; unmatched junction bases: 8. The CDR3 protein is CASSFGLAGGSYEQYF. As DNA, the CDR3 is TGTGCCAGCAGCTTTGGACTAGCGGGCGGATCATACGAGCAGTACTTC.

The chain has TRBV3-1 and TRBJ1-5; D call uncertain. The CDR3 is 16 residues long. The germline gives CDR1 LGHDT, CDR2 YNNKEL (reference sequence). V lost 5 bases to trimming and J lost 6 bases, with 20 bases between them. The CDR3 sequence: CASSWTRTKVAQPQHF. The CDR3 DNA reads TGTGCCAGCAGCTGGACGAGAACAAAGGTGGCTCAGCCCCAGCATTTT.

This clonotype was detected many times. V gene TRBV11-2 combines with J gene TRBJ2-7; the D is unclear. CDR3 length equals 12 residues. Deletions cut 1 base from V and 5 bases from J, with 6 bases between. The germline CDR1 and CDR2 sequences are SGHAT and FQNNGV. The CDR3 DNA reads TGTGCCAGCAGCTTAGTTAGTGACGAGCAGTACTTC. This codes for CASSLVSDEQYF.

This clonotype was recorded many times. The V gene is TRBV11-2, the J gene TRBJ2-5; D gene unclear. This CDR3 is 15 amino acids long. V lost 5 bases, J lost 1 base, and 14 bases lay in between. The V gene's germline CDR1 is SGHAT and CDR2 FQNNGV. The CDR3: CASSPPVGTQETQYF. The CDR3 nucleotides are TGTGCCAGCAGCCCTCCGGTGGGCACCCAAGAGACCCAGTACTTC.

The table lists this clonotype with a few counts. The chain carries TRBV19 and TRBJ2-7, with D possibly matching TRBD2 (6 bases). Between the trimmed V and J ends, which lost 3 bases and 4 bases, there was a span of 7 bases. The germline V gene encodes CDR1 LNHDA and CDR2 SQIVND (reference sequence). The CDR3 sequence is 12 residues long. CDR3 nucleotide sequence: TGTGCCAGTAGTATGGAGGGGTACGAGCAGTACTTC. Translating it yields CASSMEGYEQYF.

Only a few counts were recorded for this clonotype. This rearrangement joins TRBV5-8 to TRBJ1-5; 10 nucleotides align to TRBD1. The V segment lost 0 bases and the J segment 6 bases; nucleotides outside the gene matches: 3. Germline lookup yields CDR1 SGHTS and CDR2 YDEGEE. The CDR3 has 15 amino acids. CDR3 nucleotides: TGTGCCAGCAGCTTGGTGGGGACAGGGGTTCAGCCCCAGCATTTT. Its translation: CASSLVGTGVQPQHF.

The gene calls are TRBV19 and TRBJ2-7, with D uncertain. This CDR3 contains 15 residues. Trimming pared 1 base from V and 3 bases from J, leaving 13 bases between. CDR1 and CDR2 from the germline V gene are LNHDA and SQIVND (reference sequence). The CDR3 region has the DNA TGTGCCAGTAGTATAGTCGCAGGATCCTTCTACGAGCAGTACTTC. Translated, it gives CASSIVAGSFYEQYF.

This chain joins TRBV28 and TRBJ2-3; 11 bases match TRBD2. CDR3 length: 16 residues. CDR1 is MDHEN, CDR2 SYDVKM, per germline. V lost 1 base and J lost 3; bases outside the gene matches: 3. CDR3 residues: CASSLLLAGETDTQYF. For the CDR3, the DNA is TGTGCCAGCAGTTTATTACTAGCGGGAGAGACAGATACGCAGTATTTT.

This chain uses TRBV27 with TRBJ2-1; D is ambiguous. V lost 5 bases to trimming and J lost 4 bases, with 12 bases between them. Per germline, CDR1 MNHEY and CDR2 SMNVEV (reference sequence). There are 14 residues in the CDR3. The CDR3, as DNA: TGTGCCAGCAGTCAGACCCTCGGGTACAATGAGCAGTTCTTC. Protein product: CASSQTLGYNEQFF.

The rearrangement joins TRBV11-2 to TRBJ2-5; 7 bases are shared with TRBD1. Germline CDR1 SGHAT, CDR2 FQNNGV. This CDR3 spans 17 amino acids. Germline trimming cut 5 bases from V and 3 bases from J; bases unmatched to any gene: 15. This CDR3 reads CASSPREDREWKETQYF. The CDR3 DNA follows: TGTGCCAGCAGCCCCCGGGAAGACAGGGAGTGGAAAGAGACCCAGTACTTC.

Many counts were recorded for this clonotype. This chain joins TRBV10-3 and TRBJ2-7; possibly TRBD1 or TRBD2 for D (5 bases each). The CDR3 runs 11 residues. Germline CDR1 is ENHRY and CDR2 is SYGVKD. Between the trimmed V and J ends, which lost 6 bases and 7 bases, there was a span of 10 bases. CDR3 loop: CAISAGREQYF. CDR3 bases: TGTGCCATCAGCGCAGGGAGAGAGCAGTACTTC.

This clonotype was found many times. The chain recombines TRBV3-1 with TRBJ1-2; 7 bases agree with TRBD1. Germline CDR1 LGHDT, CDR2 YNNKEL (reference sequence). The CDR3 sequence is 15 residues long. J was trimmed by 4 bases and V by 4 bases; bases with no gene match: 9. The CDR3 region has the DNA TGTGCCAGCAGCCCGACAGGGTCGGCGGTCTATGGCTACACCTTC. Amino acid sequence: CASSPTGSAVYGYTF. Full variable domain (remainder filled in from reference TRBV3-1 and TRBJ1-2): DTAVSQTPKYLVTQMGNDKSIKCEQNLGHDTMYWYKQDSKKFLKIMFSYNNKELIINETVPNRFSPKSPDKAHLNLHINSLELGDSAVYFCASSPTGSAVYGYTFGSGTRLTVV.

This clonotype came up a few times. The chain has TRBV7-3 and TRBJ1-1, with TRBD1 identical over 7 bases. The CDR3 loop spans 12 amino acids. In germline, CDR1 is SGHTA, CDR2 FQGTGA. V lost 5 bases and J lost 11; bases outside the gene matches: 8. The CDR3 DNA reads TGTGCCAGCAGCCTTAACAGGGGAGATGCTTTCTTT. Its protein is CASSLNRGDAFF.

This clonotype was observed many times. J is TRBJ1-6 and V is TRBV11-2, with D perhaps matching TRBD1 (6 bases). The CDR3 runs 17 residues. From germline, CDR1 is SGHAT and CDR2 FQNNGV. Trimming pared 8 bases from V and 10 bases from J, leaving 27 bases between. Here the CDR3 DNA reads TGTGCCAGCCGACCAATACGACAGGAAGGCCTTCCCTCACCCCTCCACTTT. Translated, it gives CASRPIRQEGLPSPLHF.